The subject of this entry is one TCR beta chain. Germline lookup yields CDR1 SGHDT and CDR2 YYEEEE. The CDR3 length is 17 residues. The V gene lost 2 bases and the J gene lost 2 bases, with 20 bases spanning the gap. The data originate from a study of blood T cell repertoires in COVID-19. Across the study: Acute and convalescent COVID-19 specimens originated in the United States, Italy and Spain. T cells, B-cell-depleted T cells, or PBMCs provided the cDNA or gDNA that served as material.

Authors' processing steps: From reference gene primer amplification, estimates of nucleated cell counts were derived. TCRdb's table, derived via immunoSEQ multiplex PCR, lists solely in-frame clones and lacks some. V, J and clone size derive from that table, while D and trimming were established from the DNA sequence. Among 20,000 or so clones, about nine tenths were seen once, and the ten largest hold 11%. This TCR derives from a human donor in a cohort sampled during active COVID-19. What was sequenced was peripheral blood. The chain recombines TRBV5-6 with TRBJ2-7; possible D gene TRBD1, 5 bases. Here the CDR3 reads CASSFWVQLGDTYEQYF. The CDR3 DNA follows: TGTGCCAGCAGCTTTTGGGTACAGTTAGGGGATACCTACGAGCAGTACTTC.